The 6 T cell receptor beta chains below come from one sample, sequenced in a study of blood T cell repertoires in COVID-19. The repertoire was sequenced with immunoSEQ multiplex PCR; TCRdb's copy has only in-frame clones and lacks some. The sample has about 45,000 clones, 83% seen once. Material: peripheral blood. Every receptor here comes from an older man in a cohort sampled during active COVID-19.

The chain recombines TRBV19 with TRBJ2-5; possibly TRBD2 for D (5 bases). Germline loops: CDR1 LNHDA, CDR2 SQIVND (reference sequence). The germline V and J ends were trimmed by 5 bases and 5 bases, with 12 bases remaining between them. The length of the CDR3 is 13 residues. This CDR3 reads CASSSGGRETQYF. The CDR3 bases are TGTGCCAGTAGTTCTGGAGGTAGGGAGACCCAGTACTTC.

The chain is built from TRBV5-4 and TRBJ2-7; 9 bases are shared with TRBD2. V was clipped by 4 bases and J by 0 bases; unmatched bases: 5. The CDR3 is 15 amino acids. CDR1 is SGHNT and CDR2 is YYREEE in the germline V gene (reference sequence). The CDR3 region is CASSLGTSLSYEQYF. CDR3 bases: TGTGCCAGCAGCCTAGGGACTAGCCTCTCCTACGAGCAGTACTTC.

This chain connects TRBV30 to TRBJ1-4; no clear D. V lost 0 bases and J 0 bases, leaving 8 bases between the germline ends. Germline V gene lookup returns CDR1 GTSNPN and CDR2 SVGIG (reference sequence). This CDR3 has 15 amino acids. CDR3 nucleotides: TGTGCCTGGAGTGTATTCGGAGCAACTAATGAAAAACTGTTTTTT. Translation gives CAWSVFGATNEKLFF.

The chain recombines TRBV3-1 (or the pseudogene TRBV3-2) with TRBJ2-7, with D perhaps matching TRBD2 (6 bases). Trimming shortened V by 4 bases and J by 1 base, and 17 bases separated the two germline ends. Germline CDR1 and CDR2: LGHDT and YNNKEL (reference sequence). This CDR3 contains 16 residues. As DNA, the CDR3 is TGTGCCAGCAGCCTACGGGATCTCCGGGGGTCCTACGAGCAGTACTTC. Protein sequence: CASSLRDLRGSYEQYF.

CDR3 nucleotide sequence: TGTGCCAGCAGCGACTTCCGGGACAGGGACGGGGAGCTGTTTTTT. Translating it yields CASSDFRDRDGELFF. The chain couples TRBV5-4 to TRBJ2-2; 9 nucleotides align to TRBD1. The trim removed 4 bases at V and 7 bases at J, leaving 8 bases unmatched. The CDR3 totals 15 residues. Germline V gene lookup returns CDR1 SGHNT and CDR2 YYREEE (reference sequence).

V usage is TRBV28 and J usage is TRBJ1-3, with D possibly matching TRBD1 (5 bases). Germline V lookup: CDR1 MDHEN, CDR2 SYDVKM. Trimming took 5 bases from V and 4 from J, leaving 15 bases between them. The CDR3 spans 15 residues. Here the CDR3 DNA reads TGTGCCAGCAGTCACCTTGGGGCTTTCGGAAACACCATATATTTT. This codes for CASSHLGAFGNTIYF.